This T cell receptor beta chain was retrieved from a study of identical twins. Per germline, CDR1 SGHVS and CDR2 FQNEAQ. J lost 2 bases, V lost 5 bases, and 7 bases had no gene match. The CDR3 extends over 17 amino acids. The sample holds a few counts of this clonotype. TCRdb reprocessed the 5' RACE reads with MiXCR, giving one entry per CDR3 protein. The repertoire includes a few hundred thousand distinct CDR3 sequences, roughly 13% of them detected once, and approximately 4% sits in the top ten. These data also featured in a second study, about yellow fever vaccine responses in identical twins.

The source of this sequence is a woman younger than 35 in good health. The chain is built from TRBV7-8 and TRBJ2-4; TRBD1 matches at 12 bases. The sample comprised memory (CD45RO+) T cells sorted from blood. The CDR3 region has the DNA TGTGCCAGCAGCCTCTCGGGACAGGGGGCGACCAAAAACATTCAGTACTTC. Amino acid sequence: CASSLSGQGATKNIQYF.